This T cell receptor (beta chain) was captured in a study of T cell responses to AZD1222 COVID-19 vaccine. In the study overall: Combined were second doses at about 4 or about 12 weeks. General observations from the study: Dominant at 160-218 and 743-854, vaccine-associated CD4 TCRs also spanned spike. Increased Spike-specific TCR breadth and depth were observed after two AZD1222 doses. Most donors were white British, females outnumbered males, and clonal diversity was possibly underestimated.

V was trimmed by 0 bases and J by 5 bases, leaving 7 bases between them. This CDR3 is 13 amino acids long. CDR1 and CDR2 (germline): LNHNV, YYDKDF (reference sequence). Clones were read by immunoSEQ multiplex PCR, and TCRdb kept only the in-frame ones, dropping some. The table includes about 130,000 clones, about 87% detected once. This clone was seen just once. Its target is not known. The sequence came from an adult in good health. The chain has TRBV15 and TRBJ1-1; possibly TRBD1 for D (5 bases). Sample: peripheral blood, taken on day 0 of AZD1222 vaccination. For the CDR3, the DNA is TGTGCCACCAGCAGAGATTCAGGGACTGAAGCTTTCTTT. Its protein product is CATSRDSGTEAFF. The full variable domain, with the rest looked up from reference TRBV15 and TRBJ1-1, is DAMVIQNPRYQVTQFGKPVTLSCSQTLNHNVMYWYQQKSSQAPKLLFHYYDKDFNNEADTPDNFQSRRPNTSFCFLDIRSPGLGDTAMYLCATSRDSGTEAFFGQGTRLTVV.